A selection of T cell receptor beta chains follows, all from one sample in a study of CD8 T cells in Susac syndrome. TCRdb re-called the immunoSEQ multiplex PCR reads with MiXCR, one entry per CDR3 protein. The data contain about 300,000 distinct CDR3 sequences, about 90% of them singletons. Input material: CD4+ T cells from PBMCs. Receptors were obtained from a human donor with multiple sclerosis. CDR3s include the opening cysteine and the closing phenylalanine or tryptophan. The D gene is left open where the match is weak. Size is stated for part of the rows, as once, few or many counts, or as a class when the clone is expanded.

CDR3nt,CDR3aa,j_gene,v_gene,abundance,d_gene
TGCAGCGTGATGAGTAATGTGCGGGGTTATGGCTACACCTTC,CSVMSNVRGYGYTF,TRBJ1-2,TRBV29-1,-,-
TGTGCCAGCAGACGGGACAGGGGGCTACCCGCTGGGGCCAACGTCCTGACTTTC,CASRRDRGLPAGANVLTF,TRBJ2-6,TRBV6-1,-,TRBD1
TGTGCCAGCAGCTTTGGGACAGGGGGCGGCTGGGAGCAGTACTTC,CASSFGTGGGWEQYF,TRBJ2-7,TRBV6-5,-,TRBD1
TGCGCCAGCAGCCAAGAAAGAAACCAACTAGCGGGACGCTCCTACGAGCAGTACTTC,CASSQERNQLAGRSYEQYF,TRBJ2-7,TRBV4-1,-,TRBD2
TGTGCCAGCAGCCAAGCGATAGTGTACAATGAGCAGTTCTTC,CASSQAIVYNEQFF,TRBJ2-1,TRBV14,-,-
TGTGCCAGCAGCTCCCAACCTCCGGGACATCCGTACAATGAGCAGTTCTTC,CASSSQPPGHPYNEQFF,TRBJ2-1,TRBV7-9,once,-
TGTGCCAGCAGCTCTCGGGACAAGGAACCCCTCCACTTT,CASSSRDKEPLHF,TRBJ1-6,TRBV7-9,-,-
TGCAGTGCTGAGCGGGGGAGCTCCTACGAGCAGTACTTC,CSAERGSSYEQYF,TRBJ2-7,TRBV20-1,-,TRBD2
TGTGCCAGCAGCTACGGACAGGTTGGTCGCAACATTCAGTACTTC,CASSYGQVGRNIQYF,TRBJ2-4,TRBV7-2,-,TRBD1
TGTGCCAGCAGCTTAGAGGGGACGGTGAACACTGAAGCTTTCTTT,CASSLEGTVNTEAFF,TRBJ1-1,TRBV11-3,few,-
TGCAGCGTTGATAATTCACTTGAGCAGTTCTTC,CSVDNSLEQFF,TRBJ2-1,TRBV29-1,-,-
TGTGCCAGCGGAGGAGGGCGTTCTAGGGAGCAGTACTTC,CASGGGRSREQYF,TRBJ2-7,TRBV19,-,-
TGTGCCAGCAGCGCCGGGACAGAGAACACTGAAGCTTTCTTT,CASSAGTENTEAFF,TRBJ1-1,TRBV5-4,-,TRBD1
TGTGCCAGCAGCCAAGTGACCTCCTACAATGAGCAGTTCTTC,CASSQVTSYNEQFF,TRBJ2-1,TRBV14,-,-
TGCAGCGCTCACAAGGGCGGAACAGATACGCAGTATTTT,CSAHKGGTDTQYF,TRBJ2-3,TRBV29-1,-,-
TGTGCCTGGAGTATGACAGGGGGCCCAGAAAAACTGTTTTTT,CAWSMTGGPEKLFF,TRBJ1-4,TRBV30,-,TRBD1
TGCGCCAGCAGCCAAGACCTGGGGCTTAATGAGCAGTTCTTC,CASSQDLGLNEQFF,TRBJ2-1,TRBV4-3,-,-
TGCAGCGTTCTTTCCTGGGACAAAATAAGGAATGGCTACACCTTC,CSVLSWDKIRNGYTF,TRBJ1-2,TRBV29-1,-,-
TGTGCCAGTACACACCGGGACAGATACAATGAGCAGTTCTTC,CASTHRDRYNEQFF,TRBJ2-1,TRBV7-2,once,TRBD1
TGCAGCGTCAGATCTAGCGGGGCGTACGAGCAGTACTTC,CSVRSSGAYEQYF,TRBJ2-7,TRBV29-1,-,TRBD2
TGTGCCAGCAGTGATGTCCGAGGAGGGAGTCTAGCCAAAAACATTCAGTACTTC,CASSDVRGGSLAKNIQYF,TRBJ2-4,TRBV25-1,once,-
TGTGCCAGCAGCCTCCGGGGGGCCTTACTAAATGGCTACACCTTC,CASSLRGALLNGYTF,TRBJ1-2,TRBV7-2,-,-
TGTGCCAGCAGTTTTTGGACCCCGGGGCCAGATACGCAGTATTTT,CASSFWTPGPDTQYF,TRBJ2-3,TRBV12-3/TRBV12-4,-,-
TGTGCCAGCAGCTTTTCGGAGGGCTGGGAGCAGTACTTC,CASSFSEGWEQYF,TRBJ2-7,TRBV7-9,few,-
TGTGCCACCAGTTCAGACAGCTACGAGCAGTACTTC,CATSSDSYEQYF,TRBJ2-7,TRBV24-1,-,-
TGTGCCAGCAGCCCCGGGGTTTACAATGAGCAGTTCTTC,CASSPGVYNEQFF,TRBJ2-1,TRBV7-3,-,-
TGTGCCAGCACCTCCGGGACAGAAGACGAGCAGTACTTC,CASTSGTEDEQYF,TRBJ2-7,TRBV6-6,-,TRBD1
TGTGCCAGCAGCCAAGATTGGCCCGGACAGGCCGGGGAGCTGTTTTTT,CASSQDWPGQAGELFF,TRBJ2-2,TRBV3-1,-,TRBD1
TGTGCCAGCAGCTCCCGGTGGGATCAGCCCCAGCATTTT,CASSSRWDQPQHF,TRBJ1-5,TRBV5-4,-,-
TGTGCCAGCAGCGTAGGAGGAAGAGACGTACATACGCAGTATTTT,CASSVGGRDVHTQYF,TRBJ2-3,TRBV9,-,-
TGTGACAGCAGCTCCCAGGGATCTCGCGGCGGCTACACCTTC,CDSSSQGSRGGYTF,TRBJ1-2,TRBV5-4,-,-
TGCAGTGCCCTTACCACTCGTGGGGAGCTGTTTTTT,CSALTTRGELFF,TRBJ2-2,TRBV20-1,-,-
TGTGCCAGCAGCCGGCCAGGGGAAGAAAGCATTCAGTACTTC,CASSRPGEESIQYF,TRBJ2-4,TRBV5-4,-,-
TGTGCCAGCGCACAGGGATTGGCATCCTACGAGCAGTACTTC,CASAQGLASYEQYF,TRBJ2-7,TRBV7-2,-,-
TGTGCCAGCAGCCCCGATCGAGCGTACACCATATATTTT,CASSPDRAYTIYF,TRBJ1-3,TRBV3-1,-,-